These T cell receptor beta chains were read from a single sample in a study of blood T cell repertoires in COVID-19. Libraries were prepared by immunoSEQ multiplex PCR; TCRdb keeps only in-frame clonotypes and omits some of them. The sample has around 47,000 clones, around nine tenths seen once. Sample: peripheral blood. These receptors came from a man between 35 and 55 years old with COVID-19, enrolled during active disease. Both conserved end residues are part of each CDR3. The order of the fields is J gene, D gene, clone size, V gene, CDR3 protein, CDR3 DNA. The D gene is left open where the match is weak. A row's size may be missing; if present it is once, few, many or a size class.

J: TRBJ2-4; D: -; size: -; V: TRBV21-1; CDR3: CASSKVKAGRSKNIQYF; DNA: TGTGCCAGCAGCAAAGTAAAGGCAGGGAGGTCAAAAAACATTCAGTACTTC
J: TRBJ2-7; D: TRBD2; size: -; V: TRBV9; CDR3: CASSLGPGLAGEQYF; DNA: TGTGCCAGCAGCCTCGGCCCCGGACTAGCGGGAGAGCAGTACTTC
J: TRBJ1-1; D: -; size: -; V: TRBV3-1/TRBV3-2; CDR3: CASSLHPGDPQINMNTEAFF; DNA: TGTGCCAGCAGTCTTCACCCAGGGGACCCACAAATAAACATGAACACTGAAGCTTTCTTT
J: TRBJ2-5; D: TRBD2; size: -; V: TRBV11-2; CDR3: CASNPGLAGLETQYF; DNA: TGTGCCAGCAACCCGGGACTAGCGGGTCTGGAGACCCAGTACTTC
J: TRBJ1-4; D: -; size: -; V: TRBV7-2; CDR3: CASSQGTSNEKLFF; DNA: TGTGCCAGCAGCCAGGGGACAAGTAACGAAAAACTGTTTTTT
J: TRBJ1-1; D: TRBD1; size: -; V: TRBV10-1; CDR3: CASSPGQTNTEAFF; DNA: TGCGCCAGCTCCCCGGGACAGACCAACACTGAAGCTTTCTTT
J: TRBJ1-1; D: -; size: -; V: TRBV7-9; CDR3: CASSTNTGAFF; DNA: TGTGCCAGCAGCACGAACACGGGAGCTTTCTTT
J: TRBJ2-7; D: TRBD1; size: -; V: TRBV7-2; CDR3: CASSSPTGSGEQYF; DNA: TGTGCCAGCAGCTCTCCGACAGGGAGCGGCGAGCAGTACTTC
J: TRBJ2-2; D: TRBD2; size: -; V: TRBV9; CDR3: CASSVRTRGTGELFF; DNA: TGTGCCAGCAGCGTAAGGACTAGGGGCACCGGGGAGCTGTTTTTT
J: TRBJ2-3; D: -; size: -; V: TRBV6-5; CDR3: CASSYSRGDTQYF; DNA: TGTGCCAGCAGTTACTCGAGGGGGGATACGCAGTATTTT
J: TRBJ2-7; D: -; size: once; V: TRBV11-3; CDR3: CASTLTIGEQYF; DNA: TGTGCGAGCACTCTGACAATTGGGGAGCAGTACTTC
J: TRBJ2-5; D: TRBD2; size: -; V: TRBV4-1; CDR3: CASSQDHLGGTETQYF; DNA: TGCGCCAGCAGCCAAGACCATCTGGGAGGGACCGAGACCCAGTACTTC
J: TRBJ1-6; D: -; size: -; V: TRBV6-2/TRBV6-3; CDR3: CASSYKGLYNSPLHF; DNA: TGTGCCAGCAGTTACAAGGGGCTTTATAATTCACCCCTCCACTTT
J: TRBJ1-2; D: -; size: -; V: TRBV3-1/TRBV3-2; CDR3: CASSQIGDGYTF; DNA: TGTGCCAGCAGCCAAATAGGGGATGGCTACACCTTC
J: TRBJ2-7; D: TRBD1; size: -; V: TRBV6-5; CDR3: CASSTDRLPSYEQYF; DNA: TGTGCCAGCAGTACGGACAGGCTCCCCTCCTACGAGCAGTACTTC
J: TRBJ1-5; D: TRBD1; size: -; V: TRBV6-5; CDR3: CASSYNRGFSQPQHF; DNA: TGTGCCAGCAGTTATAACAGGGGTTTCTCTCAGCCCCAGCATTTT
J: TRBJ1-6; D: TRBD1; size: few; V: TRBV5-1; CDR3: CASSLGTGGSPLHF; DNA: TGCGCCAGCAGCTTGGGAACAGGGGGTTCACCCCTCCACTTT